Each of the 25 T cell receptor beta chains below was sequenced from the same sample in a study of beta chain features in type 1 diabetes. General study results and limits: TCRB CDR3 length was moderately but significantly reduced in all four CD4+ subsets of Type 1 diabetes patients.

These TCRs are of unknown antigen specificity. Every isolated RNA sample was fully reverse transcribed, so sequencing captured expressed TCRB transcripts. Profiling relied on immunoSEQ multiplex PCR, and the TCRdb table lists in-frame clones only, not all of them. The sample has 150,000 to 200,000 clones, 63% seen once; the top ten hold roughly 0.089%. Sequenced input: naive CD4+ T cells from blood. These receptor sequences come from a man under 40 with type 1 diabetes.

This chain uses TRBV30 with TRBJ1-1; D is undetermined. The CDR3 has 12 amino acids. Trimming took 8 bases from V and 1 from J, leaving 11 bases between them. CDR1 and CDR2 (germline): GTSNPN, SVGIG (reference sequence). CDR3 sequence: CALGYGNTEAFF. The CDR3 DNA reads as TGTGCCCTGGGATATGGGAACACTGAAGCTTTCTTT. Together with reference TRBV30 and TRBJ1-1, the CDR3 gives the full variable domain: SQTIHQWPATLVQPVGSPLSLECTVEGTSNPNLYWYRQAAGRGLQLLFYSVGIGQISSEVPQNLSASRPQDRQFILSSKKLLLSDSGFYLCALGYGNTEAFFGQGTRLTVV.

The chain links TRBV29-1 to TRBJ2-1; tentatively, D is TRBD1 or TRBD2 (6 bases each). Germline values: CDR1 SQVTM, CDR2 ANQGSEA. The CDR3 loop spans 16 amino acids. Trimming shortened V by 5 bases and J by 0 bases, and 17 bases separated the two germline ends. The CDR3 reads CSVPFGGYSSYNEQFF. The CDR3 region has the DNA TGCAGCGTTCCATTCGGGGGCTACAGCTCCTACAATGAGCAGTTCTTC.

In DNA, the CDR3 is TGTGCCAGCAGCTTGACTAGCGCCCAAGAGACCCAGTACTTC. It codes for CASSLTSAQETQYF. The V and J genes are TRBV7-9 and TRBJ2-5; 8 nucleotides match TRBD2. CDR1 and CDR2 (germline): SEHNR, FQNEAQ (reference sequence). The CDR3 length is 14 residues. J gave up 1 base and V 3 bases, and 1 base lay outside the gene matches.

This rearrangement joins TRBV29-1 to TRBJ2-3; 7 positions match TRBD1. J gave up 4 bases and V 4 bases, and 5 bases lay outside the gene matches. From germline, CDR1 is SQVTM and CDR2 ANQGSEA. The CDR3 has 13 residues. The CDR3 loop is CSVVDRDADTQYF. CDR3 DNA sequence: TGCAGCGTTGTCGACAGGGATGCAGATACGCAGTATTTT.

The chain combines TRBV29-1 with TRBJ2-3; D is perhaps TRBD1 (6 bases). The CDR3 is made up of 14 amino acids. Germline CDR1 and CDR2: SQVTM and ANQGSEA. V lost 0 bases and J 3 bases, leaving 10 bases between the germline ends. The chain's CDR3 is CSVEEPRGTDTQYF. In DNA form, the CDR3 reads TGCAGCGTTGAAGAACCCAGGGGAACAGATACGCAGTATTTT.

V gene TRBV7-9 combines with J gene TRBJ2-7; D gene ambiguous. Trimming left V 3 bases short and J 4 bases short, with 7 bases between. CDR1 and CDR2 from the germline V gene are SEHNR and FQNEAQ (reference sequence). The CDR3 is 12 amino acids. CDR3 protein: CASSFSGYEQYF. CDR3 coding DNA: TGTGCCAGCAGCTTCTCCGGTTACGAGCAGTACTTC.

The table lists this clone with a few counts. J is TRBJ1-6 and V is TRBV7-2; 7 nucleotides agree with TRBD1. The CDR3 contains 15 residues. Germline V gives CDR1 SGHTA, CDR2 FQGNSA. Trimming took 4 bases from V and 4 from J; bases not matched to a gene: 4. The CDR3 reads CASSSRDSYNSPLHF. In DNA form, the CDR3 reads TGTGCCAGCAGCTCTCGGGACAGTTATAATTCACCCCTCCACTTT.

This chain uses TRBV7-9 with TRBJ2-2; D ambiguous. Trimming cost V 8 bases and J 0 bases, with 7 bases left between them. The CDR3 runs to 13 residues. Per germline, CDR1 SEHNR and CDR2 FQNEAQ (reference sequence). The CDR3 DNA reads as TGTGCCAGCGTGAGGCCGAACACCGGGGAGCTGTTTTTT. Protein product: CASVRPNTGELFF.

The rearrangement links TRBV5-1 to TRBJ2-7, with 10 bases fitting TRBD1. Trimming at V came to 4 bases and at J to 5 bases, leaving 6 bases not matched to a gene. Germline V gene lookup returns CDR1 SGHRS and CDR2 YFSETQ. The CDR3 has 14 residues. The CDR3 coding sequence is TGCGCCAGCAGCGAACGACAGGGGGCCGACGAGCAGTACTTC. It yields the protein CASSERQGADEQYF.

The CDR3 DNA is TGTGCCAGCAATATGGGGGGCGCAGATACGCAGTATTTT. It is translated as CASNMGGADTQYF. The rearrangement links TRBV28 to TRBJ2-3, with D tentatively TRBD1 or TRBD2 (6 bases each). Trimming took off 7 bases at V and 4 bases at J, with 12 bases between the two ends. The CDR3 totals 13 residues. Germline CDR1 MDHEN, CDR2 SYDVKM.

The sample holds a few counts of this clone. The V gene is TRBV30, the J gene TRBJ1-1; unclear D gene. V was pared by 7 bases and J by 0 bases, with 9 bases between. The CDR3 is 12 amino acids. Germline CDR1 reads GTSNPN; CDR2 reads SVGIG (reference sequence). CDR3 region: CASAAMNTEAFF. Here the CDR3 DNA reads TGTGCCTCCGCTGCTATGAACACTGAAGCTTTCTTT.

As DNA, the CDR3 is TGCAGCGTTGCAGGGACAGGGGGCGTCGGAGCTAATGAAAAACTGTTTTTT. Translation gives CSVAGTGGVGANEKLFF. The V call is TRBV29-1, the J call TRBJ1-4, with 12 positions matching TRBD1. Per germline, CDR1 SQVTM and CDR2 ANQGSEA. Germline trimming cut 4 bases from V and 3 bases from J; bases unmatched to any gene: 9. This CDR3 contains 17 residues.

This clone was picked up a small number of times. The rearrangement uses TRBV9 and TRBJ2-5; TRBD2 matches at 10 bases. The CDR3 has 16 amino acids. V trimming: 0 bases; J trimming: 0 bases; junction bases outside the gene matches: 2. From germline, CDR1 is SGDLS and CDR2 YYNGEE. CDR3 amino acids: CASSVGTSGDQETQYF. As DNA, the CDR3 is TGTGCCAGCAGCGTAGGAACTAGCGGGGACCAAGAGACCCAGTACTTC.

This rearrangement joins TRBV15 to TRBJ1-2; the D is unclear. There are 16 residues in the CDR3. Germline values: CDR1 LNHNV, CDR2 YYDKDF (reference sequence). Trimming took 0 bases from V and 1 from J, leaving 12 bases between them. The CDR3 bases are TGTGCCACCAGCAGAGATCGGCAGGCCTTTAACTATGGCTACACCTTC. Translating gives CATSRDRQAFNYGYTF.

This chain uses TRBV29-1 with TRBJ2-3; a possible D gene is TRBD1 (6 bases). The ends were cut back, 4 bases at V and 11 bases at J, with 10 bases in the middle. Per the germline V gene, CDR1 is SQVTM and CDR2 is ANQGSEA. CDR3 size: 10 residues. The CDR3 protein is CSVAGVEQYF. CDR3 nucleotides: TGCAGCGTTGCAGGGGTAGAGCAGTATTTT.

In DNA, the CDR3 is TGCGCCAGCATCCGGGGGCTGGACTACTACAATGAGCAGTTCTTC. It is translated as CASIRGLDYYNEQFF. The genes are TRBV5-1 and TRBJ2-1; either TRBD1 or TRBD2 may fit D (6 bases each). CDR1 and CDR2 (germline): SGHRS, YFSETQ. V dropped 6 bases and J dropped 3 bases, with 16 bases sitting between them. The CDR3 extends over 15 amino acids.

The rearrangement uses TRBV10-2 and TRBJ2-6; the D gene is possibly TRBD2 (5 bases). V was cut by 2 bases and J by 4 bases, with 9 bases left in between. Looked up from germline, CDR1 is WSHSY and CDR2 is SAAADI. CDR3 length equals 15 residues. The CDR3 DNA reads as TGCGCCAGCAGTGAGCGGGGAACCGGGGCCAACGTCCTGACTTTC. Protein sequence: CASSERGTGANVLTF.

This chain joins TRBV5-1 and TRBJ2-5; D perhaps matches TRBD2 (6 bases). Germline CDR1 and CDR2: SGHRS and YFSETQ. The CDR3 sequence is 17 residues long. The V and J ends lost 4 bases and 4 bases respectively, with 23 bases between them. CDR3 residues: CASSPTAGPSSGETQYF. The CDR3 DNA reads TGCGCCAGCAGCCCGACTGCGGGACCCTCTTCCGGAGAGACCCAGTACTTC.

This chain uses TRBV4-3 with TRBJ1-6; 7 positions agree with TRBD1. From germline, CDR1 is LGHNA and CDR2 YSLEER. V lost 2 bases, J lost 5 bases, and 9 bases stayed unmatched. CDR3 length: 17 residues. The CDR3 protein is CASSQQLTQGNNSPLHF. The CDR3 DNA follows: TGCGCCAGCAGCCAACAACTAACACAGGGGAATAATTCACCCCTCCACTTT.

This clone was seen a few times. V is TRBV20-1 and J is TRBJ2-4; no clear D. V was clipped by 3 bases and J by 10 bases, with 7 bases between them. There are 10 residues in the CDR3. Germline V lookup: CDR1 DFQATT, CDR2 SNEGSKA (reference sequence). DNA for the CDR3: TGCAGTGCTAGCCCAAGGATTCAGTACTTC. It specifies CSASPRIQYF.

This chain links TRBV7-2 with TRBJ2-1; D is possibly TRBD1 (5 bases). Per germline, CDR1 SGHTA and CDR2 FQGNSA. Trimming left V 3 bases short and J 2 bases short, with 5 bases between. The CDR3 is made up of 13 amino acids. The CDR3 DNA is TGTGCCAGCAGCTTGGACACCTACAATGAGCAGTTCTTC. Translating gives CASSLDTYNEQFF.

There are a few counts of this clone. V usage is TRBV29-1 and J usage is TRBJ2-7; D is perhaps TRBD1 (7 bases). Germline CDR1 reads SQVTM; CDR2 reads ANQGSEA. CDR3 length equals 15 residues. V lost 3 bases, J lost 6 bases, and 21 bases lay in between. CDR3 coding DNA: TGCAGCGTTGACTCCCGCGGGACAGTTAACGGCGAGCAGTACTTC. Its translation is CSVDSRGTVNGEQYF.

The chain recombines TRBV13 with TRBJ2-3, with TRBD2 matching 14 bases. Germline V gene sequence: CDR1 PRHDT, CDR2 FYEKMQ (reference sequence). The CDR3 contains 18 residues. V lost 4 bases and J lost 0; bases outside the gene matches: 6. The CDR3 bases are TGTGCCAGCAGCTCATGGACTAGCGGGGGGCCGAGCACAGATACGCAGTATTTT. It specifies CASSSWTSGGPSTDTQYF.

The chain uses TRBV5-1 and TRBJ2-6, with a weak D call TRBD1 (6 bases). V was cut by 4 bases and J by 0 bases, with 8 bases left in between. The CDR3 contains 15 residues. Germline V gene sequence: CDR1 SGHRS, CDR2 YFSETQ. Here the CDR3 DNA reads TGCGCCAGCAGCCAGGGGAGCTCTGGGGCCAACGTCCTGACTTTC. It specifies CASSQGSSGANVLTF. Combining the CDR3 with reference TRBV5-1 and TRBJ2-6 gives the whole variable domain KAGVTQTPRYLIKTRGQQVTLSCSPISGHRSVSWYQQTPGQGLQFLFEYFSETQRNKGNFPGRFSGRQFSNSRSEMNVSTLELGDSALYLCASSQGSSGANVLTFGAGSRLTVL.

The chain couples TRBV7-2 to TRBJ2-7; D may be TRBD1 or TRBD2 (5 bases each). Trimming stripped 4 bases from V and 3 bases from J, with 16 bases between. There are 15 residues in the CDR3. Per the germline V gene, CDR1 is SGHTA and CDR2 is FQGNSA. CDR3 sequence (DNA): TGTGCCAGCAGCTCAGTAGTCGGGACGGGCTACGAGCAGTACTTC. It translates to CASSSVVGTGYEQYF.